This is a list of T cell receptor beta chains from one sample in a study of cytotoxic CD8 clonotypes in ibrutinib-treated CLL. Sequencing used immunoSEQ multiplex PCR; TCRdb keeps in-frame clones, though not all of them. The top ten clones hold 15% to 17% of a sample with hundreds of thousands of clones, around three quarters of them seen once. The material sequenced was PBMCs, taken after 24 months of ibrutinib treatment. The receptors derive from a human donor with chronic lymphocytic leukemia. Each CDR3 is given with its conserved first and last residue. The order of the fields is clone size, V gene, D gene, J gene, CDR3 protein, CDR3 DNA. The D gene is left open where the match is weak. Some rows mark clone size as missing; the rest say once, few, many or name a class of expanded clone.

abundance: -
v_gene: TRBV27
d_gene: TRBD1
j_gene: TRBJ1-5
CDR3aa: CASSGDRGLHQPQHF
CDR3nt: TGTGCCAGCAGCGGAGACAGGGGGCTCCATCAGCCCCAGCATTTT

abundance: -
v_gene: TRBV29-1
d_gene: -
j_gene: TRBJ2-1
CDR3aa: CSAGYSSYNEQFF
CDR3nt: TGCAGCGCTGGTTATAGCTCCTACAATGAGCAGTTCTTC

abundance: -
v_gene: TRBV9
d_gene: -
j_gene: TRBJ2-5
CDR3aa: CASSRNSDGQETQYF
CDR3nt: TGTGCCAGCAGCCGCAATTCGGACGGCCAAGAGACCCAGTACTTC

abundance: -
v_gene: TRBV28
d_gene: TRBD1
j_gene: TRBJ2-7
CDR3aa: CASSLTLLQGALGEQYF
CDR3nt: TGTGCCAGCAGCCTAACCCTTTTACAGGGGGCGCTCGGAGAGCAGTACTTC

abundance: -
v_gene: TRBV7-3
d_gene: -
j_gene: TRBJ2-1
CDR3aa: CASSPDRSVPNEQFF
CDR3nt: TGTGCCAGCAGCCCAGACAGAAGCGTACCCAATGAGCAGTTCTTC

abundance: -
v_gene: TRBV6-4
d_gene: -
j_gene: TRBJ2-3
CDR3aa: CASRPSVKADTQYF
CDR3nt: TGTGCCAGCAGGCCCTCGGTCAAGGCAGATACGCAGTATTTT

abundance: -
v_gene: TRBV5-8
d_gene: -
j_gene: TRBJ2-7
CDR3aa: CASRTPGLGYEQYF
CDR3nt: TGTGCCAGCAGGACACCGGGACTTGGCTACGAGCAGTACTTC

abundance: -
v_gene: TRBV5-1
d_gene: -
j_gene: TRBJ1-5
CDR3aa: CASSHEGFGAQHF
CDR3nt: TGCGCCAGCAGCCACGAAGGGTTTGGGGCCCAGCATTTT

abundance: -
v_gene: TRBV6-5
d_gene: TRBD1
j_gene: TRBJ2-5
CDR3aa: CASNSPGGIQYF
CDR3nt: TGTGCCAGCAATAGCCCAGGGGGCATCCAGTACTTC

abundance: -
v_gene: TRBV14
d_gene: -
j_gene: TRBJ2-5
CDR3aa: CASSQDRVSQTQYF
CDR3nt: TGTGCCAGCAGCCAAGATAGGGTGAGCCAGACCCAGTACTTC

abundance: -
v_gene: TRBV2
d_gene: -
j_gene: TRBJ2-5
CDR3aa: CASSVARMGRETQYF
CDR3nt: TGTGCCAGCAGCGTAGCCAGAATGGGCCGGGAGACCCAGTACTTC

abundance: once
v_gene: TRBV9
d_gene: -
j_gene: TRBJ2-6
CDR3aa: CASSVGGTGANVLTF
CDR3nt: TGTGCCAGCAGCGTAGGGGGCACTGGGGCCAACGTCCTGACTTTC

abundance: -
v_gene: TRBV2
d_gene: -
j_gene: TRBJ2-6
CDR3aa: CACTPRGSGANVLTF
CDR3nt: TGTGCCTGCACTCCTAGGGGCTCTGGGGCCAACGTCCTGACTTTC

abundance: -
v_gene: TRBV4-2
d_gene: -
j_gene: TRBJ1-1
CDR3aa: CASSQDTPDWTEAFF
CDR3nt: TGTGCCAGCAGCCAAGATACCCCCGACTGGACTGAAGCTTTCTTT

abundance: -
v_gene: TRBV7-2
d_gene: -
j_gene: TRBJ2-5
CDR3aa: CASSPPTGTSKETQYF
CDR3nt: TGTGCCAGCAGCCCGCCGACCGGGACCAGCAAAGAGACCCAGTACTTC

abundance: -
v_gene: TRBV6-5
d_gene: TRBD1
j_gene: TRBJ2-7
CDR3aa: CATRDRGHEQYF
CDR3nt: TGTGCCACCAGGGACAGGGGGCACGAGCAGTACTTC

abundance: -
v_gene: TRBV27
d_gene: -
j_gene: TRBJ2-3
CDR3aa: CASSDRGIRDTQYF
CDR3nt: TGTGCCAGCAGTGATCGAGGAATCCGGGATACGCAGTATTTT

abundance: -
v_gene: TRBV19
d_gene: -
j_gene: TRBJ1-2
CDR3aa: CASSPQGRSGYTF
CDR3nt: TGTGCCAGTAGTCCGCAGGGGAGGTCTGGCTACACCTTC

abundance: -
v_gene: TRBV7-9
d_gene: TRBD2
j_gene: TRBJ2-2
CDR3aa: CASSLVRLAGVRTTGELFF
CDR3nt: TGTGCCAGCAGTTTGGTCAGACTAGCGGGAGTACGGACCACCGGGGAGCTGTTTTTT

abundance: -
v_gene: TRBV30
d_gene: -
j_gene: TRBJ2-7
CDR3aa: CAWRAWGQGAGNEQYF
CDR3nt: TGTGCCTGGAGAGCGTGGGGGCAGGGCGCTGGGAACGAGCAGTACTTC

abundance: -
v_gene: TRBV18
d_gene: -
j_gene: TRBJ1-2
CDR3aa: CASSPPWAADNYGYTF
CDR3nt: TGTGCCAGCTCACCACCGTGGGCAGCTGATAACTATGGCTACACCTTC

abundance: -
v_gene: TRBV7-2
d_gene: TRBD2
j_gene: TRBJ2-7
CDR3aa: CASSYQGLANSYEQYF
CDR3nt: TGTGCCAGCAGCTACCAGGGACTAGCGAACTCCTACGAGCAGTACTTC

abundance: -
v_gene: TRBV10-3
d_gene: TRBD1
j_gene: TRBJ1-1
CDR3aa: CATRGFEVYTEAFF
CDR3nt: TGTGCCACCAGGGGGTTCGAAGTTTACACTGAAGCTTTCTTT

abundance: -
v_gene: TRBV5-1
d_gene: -
j_gene: TRBJ2-3
CDR3aa: CASSLGQVGWGTDTQYF
CDR3nt: TGCGCCAGCAGCTTAGGCCAGGTGGGATGGGGCACAGATACGCAGTATTTT

abundance: -
v_gene: TRBV6-5
d_gene: -
j_gene: TRBJ2-7
CDR3aa: CASIKSGSYEQYF
CDR3nt: TGTGCCAGCATTAAATCGGGGTCCTACGAGCAGTACTTC

abundance: -
v_gene: TRBV19
d_gene: TRBD2
j_gene: TRBJ2-7
CDR3aa: CASREAGAYEQYF
CDR3nt: TGTGCCAGTAGGGAGGCGGGAGCCTACGAGCAGTACTTC

abundance: -
v_gene: TRBV19
d_gene: -
j_gene: TRBJ2-3
CDR3aa: CASSTTHTDTQYF
CDR3nt: TGTGCCAGTAGTACGACCCACACAGATACGCAGTATTTT

abundance: -
v_gene: TRBV18
d_gene: -
j_gene: TRBJ2-1
CDR3aa: CASSLTYEQFF
CDR3nt: TGTGCCAGCTCACTCACCTATGAGCAGTTCTTC

abundance: few
v_gene: TRBV7-9
d_gene: -
j_gene: TRBJ2-3
CDR3aa: CASSLGTVADTQYF
CDR3nt: TGTGCCAGCAGCTTAGGGACTGTCGCAGATACGCAGTATTTT

abundance: few
v_gene: TRBV9
d_gene: TRBD1
j_gene: TRBJ1-5
CDR3aa: CASSRGGEQPQHF
CDR3nt: TGTGCCAGCAGCCGAGGGGGCGAACAGCCCCAGCATTTT

abundance: -
v_gene: TRBV10-3
d_gene: -
j_gene: TRBJ1-1
CDR3aa: CAISEGNLRTEAFF
CDR3nt: TGTGCCATCAGTGAGGGGAATCTGAGGACTGAAGCTTTCTTT

abundance: -
v_gene: TRBV27
d_gene: -
j_gene: TRBJ2-7
CDR3aa: CASGPGQTYEQYF
CDR3nt: TGTGCCAGCGGCCCCGGGCAAACCTACGAGCAGTACTTC

abundance: -
v_gene: TRBV7-3
d_gene: -
j_gene: TRBJ2-2
CDR3aa: CASSKLAGELFF
CDR3nt: TGTGCCAGCAGCAAACTCGCCGGGGAGCTGTTTTTT

abundance: -
v_gene: TRBV6-5
d_gene: -
j_gene: TRBJ2-7
CDR3aa: CASSQLPGLEQYF
CDR3nt: TGTGCCAGCAGCCAGCTTCCCGGACTCGAGCAGTACTTC

abundance: few
v_gene: TRBV7-9
d_gene: -
j_gene: TRBJ1-2
CDR3aa: CASSLVSLNYGYTF
CDR3nt: TGTGCCAGCAGCTTAGTTTCACTTAACTATGGCTACACCTTC

abundance: -
v_gene: TRBV6-5
d_gene: -
j_gene: TRBJ2-7
CDR3aa: CASSEVTWEQYF
CDR3nt: TGTGCCAGCAGTGAAGTAACGTGGGAGCAGTACTTC

abundance: few
v_gene: TRBV28
d_gene: -
j_gene: TRBJ1-1
CDR3aa: CASRGGQLHTEAFF
CDR3nt: TGTGCCAGCAGGGGAGGACAGCTTCACACTGAAGCTTTCTTT

abundance: -
v_gene: TRBV2
d_gene: -
j_gene: TRBJ2-1
CDR3aa: CASSETPYNEQFF
CDR3nt: TGTGCCAGCAGTGAAACCCCCTACAATGAGCAGTTCTTC

abundance: -
v_gene: TRBV28
d_gene: -
j_gene: TRBJ1-3
CDR3aa: CASSLRPREGNTIYF
CDR3nt: TGTGCCAGCAGTTTACGTCCCCGGGAAGGAAACACCATATATTTT

abundance: -
v_gene: TRBV2
d_gene: TRBD1
j_gene: TRBJ1-5
CDR3aa: CASSHSADRASNQPQHF
CDR3nt: TGTGCCAGCAGCCATAGCGCGGACAGGGCTAGCAATCAGCCCCAGCATTTT

abundance: -
v_gene: TRBV2
d_gene: TRBD1
j_gene: TRBJ1-1
CDR3aa: CASRVDRVTTEAFF
CDR3nt: TGTGCCAGCAGAGTTGACAGGGTGACTACTGAAGCTTTCTTT

abundance: -
v_gene: TRBV5-1
d_gene: -
j_gene: TRBJ2-5
CDR3aa: CASSLGVDSQETQYF
CDR3nt: TGCGCCAGCAGCTTGGGTGTCGACTCCCAAGAGACCCAGTACTTC

abundance: -
v_gene: TRBV9
d_gene: -
j_gene: TRBJ2-1
CDR3aa: CASSVAKRWDNEQFF
CDR3nt: TGTGCCAGCAGCGTAGCCAAGAGGTGGGACAATGAGCAGTTCTTC